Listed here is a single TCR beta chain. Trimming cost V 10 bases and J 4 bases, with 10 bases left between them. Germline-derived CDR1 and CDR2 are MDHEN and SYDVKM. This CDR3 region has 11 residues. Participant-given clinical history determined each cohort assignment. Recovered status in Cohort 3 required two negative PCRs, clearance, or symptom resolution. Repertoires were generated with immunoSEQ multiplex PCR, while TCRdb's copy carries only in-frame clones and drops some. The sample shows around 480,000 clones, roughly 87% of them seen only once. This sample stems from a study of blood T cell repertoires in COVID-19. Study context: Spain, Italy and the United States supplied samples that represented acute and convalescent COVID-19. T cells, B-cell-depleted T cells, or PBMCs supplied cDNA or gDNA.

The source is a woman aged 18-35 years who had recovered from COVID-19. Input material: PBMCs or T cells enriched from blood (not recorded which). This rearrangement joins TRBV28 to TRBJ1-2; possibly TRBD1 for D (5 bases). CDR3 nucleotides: TGTGCCACCACAGGTCTCTATGGCTACACCTTC. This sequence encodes CATTGLYGYTF.